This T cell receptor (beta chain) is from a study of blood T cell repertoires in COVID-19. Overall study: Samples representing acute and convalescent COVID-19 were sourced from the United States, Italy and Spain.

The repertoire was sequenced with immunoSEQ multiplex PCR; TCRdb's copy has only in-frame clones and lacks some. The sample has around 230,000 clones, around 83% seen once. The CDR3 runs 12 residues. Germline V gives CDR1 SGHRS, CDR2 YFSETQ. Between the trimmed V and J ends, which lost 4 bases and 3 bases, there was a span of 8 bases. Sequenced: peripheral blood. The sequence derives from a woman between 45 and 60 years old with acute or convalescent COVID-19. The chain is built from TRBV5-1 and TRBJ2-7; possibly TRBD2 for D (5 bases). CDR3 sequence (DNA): TGCGCCAGCAGCGTAGGGAGCTACGAGCAGTACTTC. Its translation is CASSVGSYEQYF.